This T cell receptor (beta chain) was recorded in a study of T cells in Graves' hyperthyroidism and ophthalmopathy. Diagnosis rested on symptoms, serum thyroxine and TRAb, thyroid ultrasound, and orbital computed tomography. V lost 0 bases, J lost 0 bases, and 11 bases lay in between. Germline CDR1 reads SGHRS; CDR2 reads YFSETQ. The CDR3 loop spans 16 amino acids. Amplification yielded TCR beta CDR3 regions, with RNA transcripts as the source. The HTBI primer set was used in a first-round RT-PCR of the TCR CDR3. TCRdb fed the multiplex PCR reads into MiXCR, producing one record per CDR3 protein. The table lists a few hundred thousand distinct CDR3 sequences, about an eighth of them singletons, with less than 20% in the top ten.

This TCR was sampled from a woman between 18 and 29 years old with Graves' hyperthyroidism. Sample: blood. The chain links TRBV5-1 to TRBJ2-3, with TRBD2 as a possible D gene (6 bases). The chain's CDR3 is CASSLGGGASTDTQYF. The CDR3 coding sequence is TGCGCCAGCAGCTTGGGTGGCGGGGCTAGCACAGATACGCAGTATTTT.